This TCR beta chain appears in the sequencing data of a study of technical replicates of blood from a few donors (dated by TCRdb to 2015 to 2018). Points on this clone: Its binding antigen is unknown. No quality values exist for individual bases; no much larger clone is one base distant.

The receptor library was made with the immunoSEQ multiplex PCR assay. This is the immuneACCESS table as TCRdb keeps it, with only in-frame sequences that have V and J called. A part of the clones is gone; compared with another copy, unresolved V genes explain less than half, and the rest is unexplained. Present in this sample are some 85,000 clones, roughly 96% of which were seen just once. The top ten hold around 0.31% of the sample. Specimen: T cells isolated from PBMCs. The TCR originated in a human donor in good health.

The CDR3 reads CASSQDGADSQETQYF. In nucleotides, the sequence is TGCGCCAGCAGCCAAGATGGTGCGGACAGCCAAGAGACCCAGTACTTC. The rearrangement joined TRBV4-3 to TRBJ2-5, and the D gene may be TRBD1, 6 bases matching. According to the germline V gene, CDR1 reads LGHNA and CDR2 reads YSLEER. The CDR3 sequence holds 16 residues, the cysteine and phenylalanine included. Only the CDR3 part of the read is kept: 48 bases, read in frame from the first base. V drops 0 bases and J drops 1 base, leaving 12 bases in between.